The 8 T cell receptor beta chains below all came from one sample that was sequenced in a study of T cells in localized non-small cell lung cancer. Sequencing used immunoSEQ multiplex PCR; TCRdb keeps in-frame clones, though not all of them. The table lists about 46,000 clones, 81% of them singletons. The specimen was peripheral blood mononuclear cells, collected before any cancer treatment. The origin of the receptors is a man aged 40 to 70 with stage III lung adenocarcinoma.

A single count supports this clone. J is TRBJ2-1 and V is TRBV6-9, with D possibly being TRBD1 (6 bases). This CDR3 region has 15 residues. From germline, CDR1 is MNHGY and CDR2 SVAAGI. Trimming stripped 4 bases from V and 4 bases from J, with 14 bases between. CDR3 nucleotide sequence: TGTGCCAGCAGTTTAGGACAGTTTCTATACAATGAGCAGTTCTTC. Protein sequence: CASSLGQFLYNEQFF.

V usage is TRBV11-3 and J usage is TRBJ2-2; 10 positions agree with TRBD2. The length of the CDR3 is 16 residues. Germline trimming cut 4 bases from V and 7 bases from J; bases unmatched to any gene: 9. Germline CDR1 reads SGHNT; CDR2 reads YENEEA. CDR3 DNA: TGTGCCAGCAGCTATTTAGCAGCGGGGGGGCACGGGGAGCTGTTTTTT. Protein product: CASSYLAAGGHGELFF.

This clone was seen only a few times. The chain carries TRBV5-1 and TRBJ2-6; TRBD1 aligns across 10 bases. The CDR3 is made up of 19 amino acids. In germline, CDR1 is SGHRS, CDR2 YFSETQ. The J segment lost 0 bases and the V segment lost 4 bases, leaving 10 bases of the junction unmatched. The CDR3 loop is CASSARPGQGISGANVLTF. CDR3 in DNA: TGCGCCAGCAGCGCACGGCCGGGACAGGGGATCTCTGGGGCCAACGTCCTGACTTTC.

The chain links TRBV6-6 to TRBJ2-1; 7 nucleotides line up with TRBD2. From germline, CDR1 is MNHNY and CDR2 SVGAGI (reference sequence). The J segment lost 1 base and the V segment lost 5 bases, leaving 2 bases of the junction unmatched. The CDR3 spans 14 residues. Here the CDR3 DNA reads TGTGCCAGCAGTAGCGGGGTTTCCTACAATGAGCAGTTCTTC. It translates to CASSSGVSYNEQFF.

This clone was counted once. Relative to the germline gene, one junction end is altered; a read error may explain this. The chain is built from TRBV18 and TRBJ2-7; no reliable D call. This CDR3 is built from 18 residues. CDR1 and CDR2 from the germline V gene are KGHSH and LQKENI. The CDR3 bases are TGTGCCAGCTCACCTCCCTCCTTAGGAACCTTGGCAGCTGAGAAGATTTCCTTC. It is translated as CASSPPSLGTLAAEKISF.

This clone was detected a few times. V usage is TRBV4-2 and J usage is TRBJ1-1; possibly TRBD1 for D (6 bases). The CDR3 is made up of 16 amino acids. Trimming pared 0 bases from V and 1 base from J, leaving 12 bases between. The germline gives CDR1 LGHNA, CDR2 YNFKEQ. CDR3 region: CASSQDPGAGNTEAFF. CDR3 sequence (DNA): TGTGCCAGCAGCCAAGATCCGGGGGCGGGGAACACTGAAGCTTTCTTT.

This clone was detected a few times. This chain connects TRBV2 to TRBJ2-1, with TRBD2 identical over 9 bases. CDR1 SNHLY and CDR2 FYNNEI come from the germline V gene. V shed 5 bases and J 3 bases; nucleotides not matched to a gene: 5. The CDR3 sequence is 15 residues long. Here the CDR3 DNA reads TGTGCCAGCAGTTATAGCGGGGGTGGCTACAATGAGCAGTTCTTC. This translates into CASSYSGGGYNEQFF.

The chain has TRBV5-1 and TRBJ2-3, with 10 bases matching TRBD2. Germline lookup yields CDR1 SGHRS and CDR2 YFSETQ. The CDR3 runs to 15 residues. V dropped 0 bases and J dropped 8; count of bases not matched to a gene: 6. In nucleotides, the CDR3 is TGCGCCAGCAGCTTGGAACTAGCGGGGACTGGTACGCAGTATTTT. Its translation is CASSLELAGTGTQYF.